This T cell receptor (beta chain) originates from a study of T cell responses to AZD1222 COVID-19 vaccine. Study-wide background: Pooled in the analysis were second doses at about 4 or about 12 weeks. Whole-study findings and limits: Two AZD1222 doses significantly raised spike-specific TCR breadth and depth over controls.

TCRdb's table, derived via immunoSEQ multiplex PCR, lists solely in-frame clones and lacks some. This table has about 110,000 clones, around 85% appearing once. Germline-derived CDR1 and CDR2 are SGHTA and FQGNSA. V lost 1 base to trimming and J lost 5 bases, with 9 bases between them. The CDR3 sequence is 14 residues long. A note on this clone: Antigen: not known.

The source of this sequence is an adult in good health. Material: peripheral blood, obtained on day 0 of AZD1222 vaccination. The rearrangement uses TRBV7-2 and TRBJ2-1; D unresolved. The CDR3 bases are TGTGCCAGCAGCTTAGATCAGATAAACAATGAGCAGTTCTTC. Encoded protein: CASSLDQINNEQFF.